This TCR beta chain was obtained from a study of technical replicates of blood from a few donors. TCRdb's table, derived via immunoSEQ multiplex PCR, lists solely in-frame clones and lacks some. The data show roughly 74,000 clones, about 91% seen once. The sample consisted of T cells isolated from PBMCs. The sequence was collected from a human donor in good health.

CDR3 sequence reads: CSASDRDGAKNIQYF. CDR3 DNA sequence: TGCAGCGCATCAGACAGGGATGGGGCCAAAAACATTCAGTACTTC. V gene TRBV29-1 combines with J gene TRBJ2-4; TRBD1 agrees at 7 bases. The ends lost 7 bases at V and 1 base at J; junction bases unmatched: 10. Germline V gene lookup returns CDR1 SQVTM and CDR2 ANQGSEA. The CDR3 covers 15 residues.